Each of the 16 T cell receptor beta chains below was sequenced from the same sample in a study of T cell changes during pregnancy in multiple sclerosis. Libraries were prepared by immunoSEQ multiplex PCR; TCRdb keeps only in-frame clonotypes and omits some of them. The sample includes over 30,000 clones, 91% of them seen just once. The sequences come from CD8+ T cells from peripheral blood mononuclear cells, collected in the second trimester of pregnancy. These receptors all stem from a female donor in good health, enrolled as a control in a pregnancy study.

This clone appeared a single time. The chain joins TRBV4-3 to TRBJ1-6; D gene ambiguous. The V end lost 0 bases, the J end lost 7 bases, and 4 bases lay between the germline ends. Germline values: CDR1 LGHNA, CDR2 YSLEER. CDR3 length: 13 amino acids. The CDR3, as DNA: TGCGCCAGCAGCCAAGATCGGAATTCACCCCTCCACTTT. Translated, it gives CASSQDRNSPLHF.

The chain recombines TRBV6-4 with TRBJ2-1; 7 bases map to TRBD2. The junction had 8 bases not matched to a gene; V was cut back by 6 bases and J by 0 bases. The CDR3 is made up of 16 amino acids. Germline V lookup: CDR1 MRHNA, CDR2 SNTAGT. The CDR3 loop is CASRERGQSSYNEQFF. CDR3 sequence (DNA): TGTGCCAGCAGGGAGCGGGGCCAGAGCTCCTACAATGAGCAGTTCTTC.

The V gene is TRBV7-9, the J gene TRBJ2-7; 9 bases match TRBD2. Trimming cost V 7 bases and J 2 bases; bases outside gene matches: 15. CDR3 length: 17 residues. CDR1 is SEHNR, CDR2 FQNEAQ, per germline (reference sequence). The CDR3 protein is CASNPPAPASGAYEQYF. The CDR3, as DNA: TGTGCCAGCAACCCCCCAGCCCCAGCTAGCGGGGCCTACGAGCAGTACTTC.

The chain links TRBV4-3 to TRBJ2-3, with TRBD1 matching 7 bases. V trimming: 0 bases; J trimming: 0 bases; junction bases outside the gene matches: 3. This CDR3 comprises 16 residues. From germline, CDR1 is LGHNA and CDR2 YSLEER. CDR3: CASSQETRGSTDTQYF. CDR3 nucleotide sequence: TGCGCCAGCAGCCAAGAAACCAGGGGGAGCACAGATACGCAGTATTTT.

V and J are TRBV6-5 and TRBJ2-5, with TRBD2 matching 7 bases. CDR1 is MNHEY and CDR2 is SVGAGI in the germline V gene. The V segment lost 6 bases and the J segment 9 bases; nucleotides outside the gene matches: 7. The CDR3 runs 12 residues. The CDR3 protein is CASSPRGGSQYF. Here the CDR3 DNA reads TGTGCCAGCAGCCCCCGGGGAGGGTCCCAGTACTTC.

The DNA for the CDR3 is TGTGCCAGCTCACCGTTGCCGTCGGCCCACAGTCTGGGAGATACGCAGTATTTT. Its translation is CASSPLPSAHSLGDTQYF. This chain links TRBV18 with TRBJ2-3; D not resolved. Germline CDR1 KGHSH, CDR2 LQKENI. The CDR3 has 18 residues. Trimming took off 3 bases at V and 5 bases at J, with 24 bases between the two ends.

This clone was seen a few times. The rearrangement joins TRBV27 to TRBJ1-1, with D possibly matching TRBD1 (6 bases). The V gene's germline CDR1 is MNHEY and CDR2 SMNVEV (reference sequence). V shed 8 bases and J shed 1 base, with 8 bases lying between them. This CDR3 is 12 amino acids long. CDR3 amino acids: CASWTANTEAFF. The CDR3 nucleotides read TGTGCCAGCTGGACAGCGAACACTGAAGCTTTCTTT.

The chain couples TRBV19 to TRBJ1-5; 11 nucleotides line up with TRBD1. V lost 7 bases, J lost 6 bases, and 11 bases stayed unmatched. Germline CDR1 is LNHDA and CDR2 is SQIVND (reference sequence). The CDR3 extends over 16 amino acids. CDR3 sequence: CASTSDRGLGGQPQHF. CDR3 nucleotide sequence: TGTGCCAGTACCTCGGACAGGGGGCTAGGGGGTCAGCCCCAGCATTTT.

V is TRBV4-3 and J is TRBJ1-1; no definite D call. Germline values: CDR1 LGHNA, CDR2 YSLEER. Trimming stripped 2 bases from V and 0 bases from J, with 10 bases between. The CDR3 extends over 15 amino acids. The CDR3: CASSQLMSLNTEAFF. In DNA, the CDR3 is TGCGCCAGCAGCCAATTGATGAGCTTGAACACTGAAGCTTTCTTT.

This clone was seen only once. The rearrangement uses TRBV7-9 and TRBJ1-1; 7 nucleotides agree with TRBD1. Trimming cost V 5 bases and J 1 base; bases outside gene matches: 7. CDR1 is SEHNR, CDR2 FQNEAQ, per germline (reference sequence). The CDR3 spans 15 residues. Written as DNA, the CDR3 is TGTGCCAGCAGCAACCGACAGGGAACGAACACTGAAGCTTTCTTT. This translates into CASSNRQGTNTEAFF.

The gene calls are TRBV28 and TRBJ2-2, with a possible D match to TRBD2 (5 bases). Germline CDR1 MDHEN, CDR2 SYDVKM. The V gene lost 3 bases and the J gene lost 2 bases, with 7 bases spanning the gap. This CDR3 is 14 amino acids long. CDR3 bases: TGTGCCAGCAGTTTTTCGGGAAACACCGGGGAGCTGTTTTTT. It translates to CASSFSGNTGELFF.

The genes are TRBV4-3 and TRBJ2-6; D gene ambiguous. CDR1 is LGHNA, CDR2 YSLEER, per germline. V gave up 0 bases and J gave up 0 bases, with 6 bases separating them. The CDR3 spans 16 residues. The CDR3 sequence is CASSQEFSSGANVLTF. In nucleotides, the CDR3 is TGCGCCAGCAGCCAAGAATTCAGCTCTGGGGCCAACGTCCTGACTTTC.

This clone was detected once. V is TRBV27 and J is TRBJ2-3; 13 positions match TRBD2. CDR3 size: 17 residues. The V gene's germline CDR1 is MNHEY and CDR2 SMNVEV (reference sequence). The J segment lost 2 bases and the V segment lost 5 bases, leaving 7 bases of the junction unmatched. CDR3 region: CASSPRGLAGITDTQYF. In nucleotides, the CDR3 is TGTGCCAGCAGTCCCCGGGGACTAGCGGGGATCACAGATACGCAGTATTTT.

The rearrangement joins TRBV4-3 to TRBJ1-4; 10 bases agree with TRBD1. The junction had 10 bases not matched to a gene; V was cut back by 0 bases and J by 0 bases. CDR1 LGHNA and CDR2 YSLEER come from the germline V gene. The CDR3 runs 20 residues. The CDR3 sequence is CASSQDEAGQGGATNEKLFF. In DNA form, the CDR3 reads TGCGCCAGCAGCCAAGATGAGGCAGGACAGGGGGGAGCAACTAATGAAAAACTGTTTTTT.

The chain links TRBV6-6 to TRBJ2-3; D might be TRBD1 (6 bases). Germline V CDR1 and CDR2: MNHNY, SVGAGI (reference sequence). Trimming left V 2 bases short and J 6 bases short, with 15 bases between. The CDR3 consists of 15 residues. Written as DNA, the CDR3 is TGTGCCAGCAGTTACCGGGCAGGGGCTGGTGATACGCAGTATTTT. Translation gives CASSYRAGAGDTQYF.

The chain employs TRBV4-3 and TRBJ1-2; 8 bases map to TRBD1. The length of the CDR3 is 15 residues. J lost 7 bases, V lost 1 base, and 8 bases had no gene match. Germline V lookup: CDR1 LGHNA, CDR2 YSLEER. The DNA for the CDR3 is TGCGCCAGCAGCCAAGGAACCAGGGGGCCCTCTGGCTACACCTTC. Its translation: CASSQGTRGPSGYTF.